This TCR beta chain was sequenced for a study of blood T cell repertoires in COVID-19. Overall study: Sites in the United States, Italy and Spain provided acute and convalescent COVID-19 samples. Sources were T cells, B-cell-depleted T cells, or PBMCs; the material itself was cDNA or gDNA.

Sequenced by immunoSEQ multiplex PCR; TCRdb stores in-frame clones only, minus some. Among under 200,000 clones listed, 90% were seen once. Sequenced material: peripheral blood. The source is a man aged 50-60 years with acute or convalescent COVID-19.

The DNA of the CDR3 is TGTGCCAGCAGCCATGAAGCCGGCCGGGAAAATGAAAAACTGTTTTTT. Its protein product is CASSHEAGRENEKLFF. This chain uses TRBV3-1 (or the pseudogene TRBV3-2) with TRBJ1-4; no reliable D call. Trimming stripped 3 bases from V and 5 bases from J, with 16 bases between. CDR3 size: 16 residues. CDR1 LGHDT and CDR2 YNNKEL come from the germline V gene (reference sequence).